What follows is one TCR beta chain and its context. CDR3 length equals 16 residues. V lost 0 bases and J 3 bases, leaving 15 bases between the germline ends. In germline, CDR1 is SGDLS, CDR2 YYNGEE. The data stem from a study of blood T cell repertoires in COVID-19. Overall study: Samples of COVID-19 (acute and convalescent) were obtained from the United States, Italy and Spain. From T cells, B-cell-depleted T cells, or PBMCs came the material, which was cDNA or gDNA.

Authors' methods: Researchers report that nucleated cell counts were estimated from reference gene primer amplification. TCRdb's copy holds only in-frame clones and misses some; the assay was immunoSEQ multiplex PCR. D and trimming were read from the DNA, whereas the V and J calls and clone size are those reported in that table. The sample shows some 87,000 clones, 80% to 90% of them seen only once. V usage is TRBV9 and J usage is TRBJ1-1, with a weak D call TRBD1 (5 bases). The TCR was taken from a human donor in a cohort sampled during active COVID-19. Sequenced material: peripheral blood. The CDR3 reads CASSVAGGDLDTEAFF. The CDR3 nucleotides are TGTGCCAGCAGCGTAGCTGGGGGGGATCTGGACACTGAAGCTTTCTTT.